This is a list of T cell receptor beta chains from one sample in a study of shared clonotypes between healthy human individuals. Clones were sequenced by immunoSEQ multiplex PCR, and TCRdb holds only the in-frame ones, with some missing. The sample yields 2,500,000 or so clones, 92% seen once. The sample consisted of naive CD4+ T cells from PBMCs. The receptors come from a man aged 18 to 29 in good health. Some clones in this sample may be carry-over from other donors' samples. CDR3s include the opening cysteine and the closing phenylalanine or tryptophan. A D gene is named only where the DNA matches it firmly. A clone size is listed for some rows: how often the clone was seen (once, few, many), or a class if it is expanded.

>-|TRBJ2-2|TRBD1|TRBV7-9
TGTGCCAGCAGGCCAGGGGGCACCGGGGAGCTGTTTTTT
CASRPGGTGELFF
>-|TRBJ1-1|-|TRBV5-4
TGTGCCAGCAGCAGGGTAGCCACTGAAGCTTTCTTT
CASSRVATEAFF
>-|TRBJ2-7|TRBD1|TRBV29-1
TGCAGCGTTCGACAGGGGGGAGCCTACGAGCAGTACTTC
CSVRQGGAYEQYF
>-|TRBJ1-1|-|TRBV2
TGTGCCAGCAGTGTCAGAGGGAAGAGCACTGAAGCTTTCTTT
CASSVRGKSTEAFF
>-|TRBJ1-1|-|TRBV20-1
TGCAGTGCTCAAGGCGGGGGGGAAGCTTTCTTT
CSAQGGGEAFF
>-|TRBJ1-1|TRBD1|TRBV28
TGTGCCAGCACCGCGCGGGGACAGGGTAGGACTGAAGCTTTCTTT
CASTARGQGRTEAFF
>-|TRBJ1-4|TRBD1|TRBV5-1
TGCGCCAGCAGCTTGGCCGGGACAGGCCAGGAAAAACTGTTTTTT
CASSLAGTGQEKLFF
>-|TRBJ2-2|-|TRBV5-4
TGTGCCAGCAGCTTGATTGGCGCTGGCGGGGAGCTGTTTTTT
CASSLIGAGGELFF
>-|TRBJ2-5|TRBD1|TRBV6-1
TGTGCCAGCAGTGAAAGACAGGGCACCCAGTACTTC
CASSERQGTQYF
>-|TRBJ1-1|-|TRBV2
TGTGCCAGCAGCACAGGGAGGATGAGGACTGAAGCTTTCTTT
CASSTGRMRTEAFF
>-|TRBJ1-2|-|TRBV5-6
TGTGCCAGCAGCTTGGATCCAGCCTACTATGGCTACACCTTC
CASSLDPAYYGYTF
>-|TRBJ1-5|-|TRBV19
TGTGCCAGTAGTATTATAACAGGAAATCAGCCCCAGCATTTT
CASSIITGNQPQHF
>-|TRBJ2-1|TRBD2|TRBV28
TGTGCCAGCAGTTTGATTAGCGGGACTTCAAATGAGCAGTTCTTC
CASSLISGTSNEQFF
>-|TRBJ2-3|-|TRBV7-9
TGTGCCAGCAGCGTTGACAGTAGCACAGATACGCAGTATTTT
CASSVDSSTDTQYF
>once|TRBJ2-5|-|TRBV10-3
TGTGCCATCAGTGACCCGCAGGGAGAAGAGACCCAGTACTTC
CAISDPQGEETQYF
>-|TRBJ1-1|-|TRBV7-9
TGTGCCAGCAGCCTACAACGGACTGAAGCTTTCTTT
CASSLQRTEAFF
>-|TRBJ1-1|-|TRBV2
TGTGCCAGCAATCGAGGCCCGTTGAGGACTGAAGCTTTCTTT
CASNRGPLRTEAFF
>-|TRBJ2-1|TRBD2|TRBV7-3
TGTGCCAGCAGCCCCGAGTCAGGGAGGGCAGATAATGAGCAGTTCTTC
CASSPESGRADNEQFF
>-|TRBJ2-7|-|TRBV9
TGTGCCAGCAGCCCTATTGAGGGGATCGGAGAGCAGTACTTC
CASSPIEGIGEQYF
>-|TRBJ2-5|TRBD2|TRBV11-2
TGTGCCAGCAGCTCAGCGGGAGGGATGGGGGAGACCCAGTACTTC
CASSSAGGMGETQYF
>-|TRBJ2-3|-|TRBV28
TGTGCCAGCGGGGGAGGCATAAGCACAGATACGCAGTATTTT
CASGGGISTDTQYF
>-|TRBJ1-1|-|TRBV28
TGTGCCAGCAGTTCCCCCTCCGCCCCCCCCAGTGAAGCTTTCTTT
CASSSPSAPPSEAFF
>-|TRBJ2-5|-|TRBV5-1
TGCGCCAGCAGCTTGGGGGCAGGAGGTAGACAAGAGACCCAGTACTTC
CASSLGAGGRQETQYF
>-|TRBJ2-3|-|TRBV27
TGTGCCAGCAGTTTACTGATTCGAGCAGATACGCAGTATTTT
CASSLLIRADTQYF
>-|TRBJ2-7|-|TRBV7-6
TGTGCCAGCAGCGGAGGCCCCCTCTACGAGCAGTACTTC
CASSGGPLYEQYF
>-|TRBJ1-1|-|TRBV4-1
TGCGCCAGCAAACGGGTGGGGGGCACTGAAGCTTTCTTT
CASKRVGGTEAFF
>-|TRBJ2-3|-|TRBV27
TGTGCCAGCAATACGGGACACCGCACAGATACGCAGTATTTT
CASNTGHRTDTQYF
>-|TRBJ1-1|TRBD1|TRBV4-1
TGCGCCAGCAGCGCGGGACAGGGAATGAACACTGAAGCTTTCTTT
CASSAGQGMNTEAFF
>-|TRBJ2-7|TRBD1|TRBV28
TGTGCCAGCAGTCACCTTACGGGACAGTTAGACTACGAGCAGTACTTC
CASSHLTGQLDYEQYF
>-|TRBJ2-3|TRBD2|TRBV7-9
TGTGCCAGCAGCTTCCCCCGGGGGGGACGCACAGATACGCAGTATTTT
CASSFPRGGRTDTQYF
>-|TRBJ2-1|-|TRBV20-1
TGCAGTCCTACCGTTGGTGGGCAGTTCTTC
CSPTVGGQFF
>-|TRBJ1-1|-|TRBV28
TGTGCCAGCACCACGGGCGTAGATGAAGCTTTCTTT
CASTTGVDEAFF
>-|TRBJ1-2|TRBD1|TRBV28
TGTGCCAGCAGTTGGGCAGGGGGCGCAGAAGGAGGCTACACCTTC
CASSWAGGAEGGYTF
>-|TRBJ2-7|-|TRBV5-4
TGTGCCAGCAGCTCCTATTCCAACGGGGCCGGGTGGGAGCAGTACTTC
CASSSYSNGAGWEQYF
>-|TRBJ2-7|TRBD1|TRBV18
TGTGCCAGCTCACCACAGGGGGCCATCTCCTACGAGCAGTACTTC
CASSPQGAISYEQYF
>-|TRBJ2-3|-|TRBV5-1
TGCGCCAGCAGCTTGACCCGGGACTCCTGGGCGTATTTT
CASSLTRDSWAYF
>-|TRBJ2-1|-|TRBV5-4
TGTGCCAGCAGCTTGGCCCCTTACTCTAGCACAGATGAGCAGTTCTTC
CASSLAPYSSTDEQFF
>-|TRBJ2-7|-|TRBV5-6
TGTGCCAGCAGCTTAAGTGACCATTCCTACGAGCAGTACTTC
CASSLSDHSYEQYF
>-|TRBJ1-1|-|TRBV6-5
TGTGCCAGCAGTTACTCGCGGGGGCTCACTGAAGCTTTCTTT
CASSYSRGLTEAFF
>-|TRBJ1-1|-|TRBV6-5
TGTGCCAGCAGCCCAGGAGGGGCGGGGAACACTGAAGCTTTCTTT
CASSPGGAGNTEAFF
>-|TRBJ2-1|-|TRBV5-1
TGCGCCAGCAGCCCCTCCGGCCCGGTTCCCAATGAGCAGTTCTTC
CASSPSGPVPNEQFF
>-|TRBJ2-2|-|TRBV5-1
TGCGCCAGCAGCCCGCCCTATGGGGTTACCGGGGAGCTGTTTTTT
CASSPPYGVTGELFF
>-|TRBJ2-5|TRBD1|TRBV6-6
TGTGCCAGCAGGAGACAGGGTGGAGAGACCCAGTACTTC
CASRRQGGETQYF
>-|TRBJ2-5|-|TRBV15
TGTGCCACCAGCTTGATTTTAAGGGAGACCCAGTACTTC
CATSLILRETQYF
>-|TRBJ2-3|TRBD2|TRBV5-1
TGCGCCAGCAGCGCGGCTAGCGGGAGCACAGATACGCAGTATTTT
CASSAASGSTDTQYF
>-|TRBJ1-2|-|TRBV6-1
TGTGCCAGCAGTGAAAGCGGGGACTATGGCTACACCTTC
CASSESGDYGYTF
>-|TRBJ1-1|TRBD1|TRBV7-9
TGTGCCAGCAGCACAGGACAGGGGGAGGCCACTGAAGCTTTCTTT
CASSTGQGEATEAFF
>-|TRBJ1-4|-|TRBV2
TGTGCCAGCAGTGAAGCCGCCGGGGCAGGGATGATGTTTTTT
CASSEAAGAGMMFF
>-|TRBJ1-5|-|TRBV19
TGTGCCAGTAGTATTGTGGGGTCGGGGAATCAGCCCCAGCATTTT
CASSIVGSGNQPQHF
>-|TRBJ2-1|-|TRBV12-2
TGTGCAAGTCGCCCCACAGGGGGCGCGGAATCCTATGAGCAGTTCTTC
CASRPTGGAESYEQFF
>-|TRBJ2-7|TRBD2|TRBV30
TGTGCCTGGAGCAGACGGGCCCCGCAGGGGCGGGGGGGGCGGTACGAGCAGTACTTC
CAWSRRAPQGRGGRYEQYF
>-|TRBJ2-3|-|TRBV12-2
TGTGCAAGTCGCTTCCCCCGAGCCACAGATACGCAGTATTTT
CASRFPRATDTQYF
>-|TRBJ2-1|-|TRBV7-3
TGTGCCAGCAGTTTGCTGGGTGAGGGTAGTCTATGGAATGAGCAGTTCTTC
CASSLLGEGSLWNEQFF
>-|TRBJ1-1|-|TRBV7-9
TGTGCCAGCAGCTTAGAGGGGTTAGCTGAAGCTTTCTTT
CASSLEGLAEAFF
>-|TRBJ1-1|-|TRBV18
TGTGCCAGCTCACCAGGGTCGGGGCAAAACACTGAAGCTTTCTTT
CASSPGSGQNTEAFF
>-|TRBJ2-2|-|TRBV4-1
TGCGCCAGCAGCCAAGGAGCCGGGTCGGGAGAGCTGTTTTTT
CASSQGAGSGELFF
>-|TRBJ2-5|-|TRBV9
TGTGCCAGCAGCGCCCGATATATTTCTGGGGGAGAGACCCAGTACTTC
CASSARYISGGETQYF
>-|TRBJ1-2|-|TRBV27
TGTGCCAGCAGCCCCCTGGGGGCCCTATATGGCTACACCTTC
CASSPLGALYGYTF
>-|TRBJ2-3|-|TRBV28
TGTGCCAGCAGTACACCTAGCACAGATACGCAGTATTTT
CASSTPSTDTQYF
>-|TRBJ1-2|TRBD1|TRBV6-4
TGTGCCAGCAGTGAATCCGGGACAGTTACCTATGGCTACACCTTC
CASSESGTVTYGYTF